Listed below are T cell receptor beta chains from one sample, sequenced in a study of OX40 agonist ivuxolimab in advanced cancers. Generated by immunoSEQ multiplex PCR, the TCRdb table keeps only in-frame clones and is missing some. The sample has 52,000 or so clones, around four fifths seen once. The sequences come from CD4+ or CD8+ T cells sorted from blood, collected in a trial of the OX40 agonist ivuxolimab. These TCRs come from an adult with an advanced solid tumor such as melanoma, head and neck, liver or kidney cancer. CDR3s include the opening cysteine and the closing phenylalanine or tryptophan.

>TRBV27|TRBJ1-4
CATRDLNEKLFF
>TRBV7-2|TRBJ2-4
CASSLDVSGAKNIQYF
>TRBV5-6|TRBJ2-7
CASSIGQGSYEQYF
>TRBV7-9|TRBJ1-1
CASSFSGTEAFF
>TRBV7-9|TRBJ1-2
CASNHGQGAGYTF
>TRBV7-9|TRBJ1-4
CASTQGGEKLFF
>TRBV5-1|TRBJ1-3
CASSLSFTVGNTIYF
>TRBV6-5|TRBJ1-2
CASSMRGPLGYTF
>TRBV30|TRBJ2-3
CAWSPAPHTDTQYF
>TRBV18|TRBJ2-7
CASSPQTGDEQYF
>TRBV19|TRBJ2-7
CASSINVGQAHEQYF
>TRBV2|TRBJ2-3
CASSEAGGPGTDTQYF
>TRBV7-3|TRBJ2-7
CASSAGTGGHEQYF
>TRBV7-2|TRBJ1-6
CASSSGEGGLYSPLHF
>TRBV7-9|TRBJ1-4
CASSSDRGHEKLFF
>TRBV6-4|TRBJ1-1
CASSQGRDTEAFF
>TRBV6-1|TRBJ2-7
CASSGRVYEQYF
>TRBV11-3|TRBJ2-5
CATSPESGVLETQYF
>TRBV11-3|TRBJ1-5
CASSSTGDQPQHF
>TRBV7-3|TRBJ2-5
CASSLGGLAGEETQYF
>TRBV6-1|TRBJ1-5
CASSEQSNQPQHF
>TRBV5-1|TRBJ1-3
CASSLGTGVGNTIYF
>TRBV6-6|TRBJ1-5
CASSYHRVGNQPQHF
>TRBV7-2|TRBJ2-7
CASSLKEWGFQYF
>TRBV6-5|TRBJ1-2
CASSYRGREGYTF
>TRBV11-2|TRBJ1-1
CASSLVRGNTEAFF
>TRBV9|TRBJ2-2
CASSGSGSNTGELFF
>TRBV4-1|TRBJ1-2
CASSQEGGAVSYGYTF
>TRBV29-1|TRBJ2-1
CSVEGRQTNEQFF
>TRBV30|TRBJ1-6
CAWSYRGTGNSPLHF
>TRBV5-6|TRBJ2-3
CASSFLAGSGDTQYF
>TRBV7-3|TRBJ2-2
CASSVSYNTGELFF
>TRBV14|TRBJ2-7
CASSQGTEQYF
>TRBV5-6|TRBJ2-1
CASSLNGGHGEQFF
>TRBV10-3|TRBJ2-3
CAISESDTQYF
>TRBV7-9|TRBJ2-5
CASSLVLAGGEETQYF
>TRBV7-2|TRBJ2-5
CASSPGAGGPQETQYF
>TRBV30|TRBJ2-5
CAWRTGGVETQYF
>TRBV19|TRBJ2-4
CASSRQGTAKNIQYF
>TRBV5-6|TRBJ1-6
CASSLEENYSPLHF
>TRBV4-2|TRBJ2-3
CASSQGTSWDTQYF
>TRBV4-2|TRBJ2-7
CASSQDSSAEQYF
>TRBV5-4|TRBJ2-7
CASSFELAYEQYF
>TRBV6-6|TRBJ2-7
CASTLGLAYEQYF
>TRBV2|TRBJ1-5
CASSAQGNQPQHF
>TRBV6-5|TRBJ1-1
CASSYDGNTEAFF
>TRBV4-3|TRBJ2-4
CASSHRGGGNIQYF
>TRBV2|TRBJ2-7
CASSERDRASYEQYF
>TRBV18|TRBJ1-5
CASSRIRSGGKDQPQHF